Sequencing of this T cell receptor beta chain was carried out in a study of cytomegalovirus exposure and HLA in healthy donors. Study-level background: In a previous analysis, 117 million unique TCR beta sequences were found from some 180 million T cells. Inside one of the first data releases sat about 85 million unique TCRs taken from HLA-typed donors.

The sample holds one count of this clone. Its antigen is not identified. CDR3 size: 14 residues. In germline, CDR1 is MNHEY, CDR2 SMNVEV (reference sequence). Trimming cost V 8 bases and J 9 bases; bases outside gene matches: 8. Overall study findings and caveats: Specific recognition of CMV antigens was confirmed in vitro for a few chains (all CMV-associated).

The study ran its PCR with 60 Vbeta and 13 Jbeta primers. Some clones are missing from TCRdb's copy, which holds only in-frame ones; the method was immunoSEQ multiplex PCR. Of about 160,000 clones in the sample, about 83% were seen once. Sample: PBMCs. The gene calls are TRBV27 and TRBJ1-6; 9 nucleotides align to TRBD1. This TCR derives from a woman in her 30s in good health and CMV-seronegative. The CDR3 sequence is CASGRDRVSSPLHF. In DNA form, the CDR3 reads TGTGCCAGCGGGAGGGACAGGGTCAGTTCACCCCTCCACTTT.